These 20 T cell receptor beta chains share one sample of origin, sequenced in a study of blood T cell repertoires in COVID-19 (dated by TCRdb to 2018 to 2020). Receptors were amplified or captured by the immunoSEQ multiplex PCR assay. The immuneACCESS repertoire file appears here via TCRdb, limited to in-frame rearrangements. These files lack a portion of the clones; in checked studies, under half of the deficit traces to unresolved V genes, and the cause of the others is not known. Here the sample has 100,000 to 120,000 clones; roughly 76% occur a single time. 6.5% to 8.5% of the sample goes to the ten largest clones. Sequencing was performed on peripheral blood. These receptors came from a woman in her sixties with acute or convalescent COVID-19.

The chain is built from TRBV6-5 and TRBJ2-7, with TRBD1 identical over 11 bases. This CDR3 is built from 15 residues. Per the germline V gene, CDR1 is MNHEY and CDR2 is SVGAGI. V gave up 2 bases and J gave up 3 bases; unmatched junction bases: 3. The CDR3 coding sequence is TGTGCCAGCAGTTACGGACAGGGGGCCGGCTACGAGCAGTACTTC. Encoded protein: CASSYGQGAGYEQYF.

In its sample, this clone was seen a few times. The V gene is TRBV6-1, the J gene TRBJ1-1, with D unclear. Trimming removed 2 bases from V and 1 base from J, with 8 bases in between. The germline V gene has CDR1 MNHNS and CDR2 SASEGT. CDR3 length: 14 amino acids. CDR3 region: CASSERAPNTEAFF. DNA of the CDR3: TGTGCCAGCAGTGAAAGAGCGCCGAACACTGAAGCTTTCTTT.

This clone was detected once. The chain has TRBV6-2 or TRBV6-3 and TRBJ2-5; 8 nucleotides match TRBD2. The CDR3 loop spans 16 amino acids. The V and J ends lost 3 bases and 3 bases, in that order; junction bases with no gene match: 9. The V gene's germline CDR1 is MNHEY and CDR2 SVGEGT. CDR3 loop: CASSYRVGGVKETQYF. The CDR3 nucleotides are TGTGCCAGCAGTTATAGGGTCGGGGGGGTTAAAGAGACCCAGTACTTC.

This chain joins TRBV18 and TRBJ1-1, with TRBD1 matching over 7 bases. Trimming took 3 bases from V and 0 from J; bases not matched to a gene: 4. The CDR3 is 15 residues long. Germline V gives CDR1 KGHSH, CDR2 LQKENI. This CDR3 is CASSPMDRMNTEAFF. The CDR3 DNA reads as TGTGCCAGCTCACCGATGGACAGGATGAACACTGAAGCTTTCTTT.

CDR3 in amino acids: CAISESPENTGELFF. The CDR3 DNA reads TGTGCCATCAGTGAGTCGCCAGAGAACACCGGGGAGCTGTTTTTT. The V gene is TRBV10-3, the J gene TRBJ2-2; no firm D call. V lost 0 bases and J 1 base, leaving 6 bases between the germline ends. Germline loops: CDR1 ENHRY, CDR2 SYGVKD. The CDR3 totals 15 residues.

The chain uses TRBV7-3 and TRBJ2-2, with 7 bases aligning to TRBD1. Germline V gene sequence: CDR1 SGHTA, CDR2 FQGTGA. The trim removed 5 bases at V and 0 bases at J, leaving 6 bases unmatched. The length of the CDR3 is 16 residues. CDR3 in DNA: TGTGCCAGCAGCCTAGCTCAGGGGGCGAACACCGGGGAGCTGTTTTTT. Encoded protein: CASSLAQGANTGELFF.

The chain is built from TRBV29-1 and TRBJ2-3; 7 nucleotides agree with TRBD1. Germline-derived CDR1 and CDR2 are SQVTM and ANQGSEA. V trimming: 7 bases; J trimming: 3 bases; junction bases outside the gene matches: 4. This CDR3 is 12 amino acids long. CDR3 loop: CSAKTGTDTQYF. The DNA of the CDR3 is TGCAGCGCCAAGACAGGGACAGATACGCAGTATTTT.

This clone was counted a few times. The chain carries TRBV5-1 and TRBJ2-7; TRBD1 matches at 12 bases. The CDR3 runs 16 residues. Germline V CDR1 and CDR2: SGHRS, YFSETQ. Unmatched junction bases numbered 10, after V lost 4 bases and J lost 5 bases. This chain's CDR3 is CASSPTTGTGGDEQYF. Written as DNA, the CDR3 is TGCGCCAGCAGCCCAACCACCGGGACAGGGGGCGACGAGCAGTACTTC.

This chain uses TRBV27 with TRBJ1-4; a possible D gene is TRBD1 (5 bases). Germline V gene sequence: CDR1 MNHEY, CDR2 SMNVEV (reference sequence). This CDR3 has 20 residues. V lost 5 bases and J 1 base, leaving 26 bases between the germline ends. In DNA, the CDR3 is TGTGCCAGCAGTCCCTTCGGGACTGTAGGACTCTCTATAACTAATGAAAAACTGTTTTTT. Translation: CASSPFGTVGLSITNEKLFF.

The V gene is TRBV7-9, the J gene TRBJ1-6; perhaps TRBD1 as D (5 bases). V shed 5 bases and J shed 4 bases, with 12 bases lying between them. The germline gives CDR1 SEHNR, CDR2 FQNEAQ (reference sequence). This CDR3 has 15 residues. The DNA for the CDR3 is TGTGCCAGCAGCACACCACAGGAATATAATTCACCCCTCCACTTT. Protein product: CASSTPQEYNSPLHF. Variable domain in full (rest from reference TRBV7-9 and TRBJ1-6): DTGVSQNPRHKITKRGQNVTFRCDPISEHNRLYWYRQTLGQGPEFLTYFQNEAQLEKSRLLSDRFSAERPKGSFSTLEIQRTEQGDSAMYLCASSTPQEYNSPLHFGNGTRLTVT.

The rearrangement uses TRBV5-1 and TRBJ2-7; D is unclear. V lost 3 bases and J lost 3, with 10 bases in between. Per germline, CDR1 SGHRS and CDR2 YFSETQ. This CDR3 is 13 amino acids long. The DNA of the CDR3 is TGCGCCAGCAGCTCGGAACGACTCTACGAGCAGTACTTC. Encoded protein: CASSSERLYEQYF.

The chain couples TRBV18 to TRBJ2-5, with TRBD1 as a possible D gene (7 bases). Germline CDR1 is KGHSH and CDR2 is LQKENI. Deletions cut 6 bases from V and 3 bases from J, with 14 bases between. The CDR3 runs 14 residues. CDR3 sequence (DNA): TGTGCCAGCTCCCCAGGGGGGTTTAAAGAGACCCAGTACTTC. Translating gives CASSPGGFKETQYF.

The chain has TRBV18 and TRBJ1-5; weak D call: TRBD1 (6 bases). Germline CDR1 and CDR2: KGHSH and LQKENI. V was cut by 9 bases and J by 7 bases, with 16 bases left in between. The CDR3 spans 13 residues. CDR3 sequence: CASPTGFGQPQHF. The CDR3 coding sequence is TGTGCCAGTCCCACAGGGTTTGGGCAGCCCCAGCATTTT.

V is TRBV19 and J is TRBJ1-2; 9 nucleotides match TRBD1. CDR1 is LNHDA, CDR2 SQIVND, per germline (reference sequence). The J segment lost 4 bases and the V segment lost 3 bases, leaving 9 bases of the junction unmatched. There are 16 residues in the CDR3. The CDR3 region has the DNA TGTGCCAGTAGTATGCGTTGGACAGGGGCTTCCTATGGCTACACCTTC. Translation: CASSMRWTGASYGYTF.

The rearrangement joins TRBV25-1 to TRBJ2-3; 8 bases fit TRBD1. The germline CDR1 and CDR2 sequences are MGHDK and SYGVNS. Unmatched junction bases numbered 8, after V lost 5 bases and J lost 1 base. The CDR3 totals 16 residues. The CDR3 DNA follows: TGTGCCAGCAGTATCCGGACAGGGAGACGCACAGATACGCAGTATTTT. Protein: CASSIRTGRRTDTQYF.

This clone was found a few times. The chain uses TRBV7-9 and TRBJ1-1, with a weak D call TRBD1 (6 bases). The CDR3 is made up of 13 amino acids. Germline CDR1 SEHNR, CDR2 FQNEAQ (reference sequence). Trimming pared 5 bases from V and 5 bases from J, leaving 12 bases between. The CDR3 coding sequence is TGTGCCAGCAGCCCGGACAGATGGACTGAAGCTTTCTTT. This encodes CASSPDRWTEAFF.

The J gene is TRBJ1-1, the V gene TRBV20-1; 9 nucleotides line up with TRBD1. This CDR3 has 14 residues. Germline assignment: CDR1 DFQATT and CDR2 SNEGSKA (reference sequence). Trimming removed 6 bases from V and 3 bases from J; junction bases left unmatched: 8. The CDR3 DNA is TGCAGTGCCAGTCGTACAGGGGGCTACACTGAAGCTTTCTTT. Translating it yields CSASRTGGYTEAFF.

The chain joins TRBV5-1 to TRBJ1-6; no clear D gene. This CDR3 spans 13 amino acids. In germline, CDR1 is SGHRS, CDR2 YFSETQ. V gave up 5 bases and J gave up 5 bases, with 8 bases separating them. CDR3 region: CASRSGDNSPLHF. The CDR3 nucleotides are TGCGCCAGCAGGAGCGGAGATAATTCACCCCTCCACTTT.

This clone was seen once. The chain recombines TRBV6-1 with TRBJ2-5, with D maybe TRBD2 (6 bases). The germline gives CDR1 MNHNS, CDR2 SASEGT. With 0 bases removed from V and 2 bases from J, the gap between germline ends came to 16 bases. The CDR3 sequence is 17 residues long. This chain's CDR3 is CASSEARVFRGQETQYF. The DNA of the CDR3 is TGTGCCAGCAGTGAAGCGCGCGTCTTCCGGGGGCAAGAGACCCAGTACTTC.

This clone has only one observation. The CDR3 DNA reads TGTGCCATCAGTGCTTATGGGACAGGACCTTACGAGCAGTACTTC. Translating it yields CAISAYGTGPYEQYF. This chain links TRBV10-3 with TRBJ2-7, with 8 bases lining up with TRBD1. This CDR3 contains 15 residues. Germline V lookup: CDR1 ENHRY, CDR2 SYGVKD. V shed 4 bases, J shed 4 bases, and the junction held 9 bases outside the gene matches.